The clone carrying this TCR beta chain was seen only a few times. The antigen is undetermined. Patients having uncontrolled infection, another autoimmune disease, pregnancy or lactation were not included. Together with thyroid ultrasound, orbital computed tomography, serum thyroxine and TRAb, clinical symptoms were used for diagnoses. PBMCs came from 10 ml fresh peripheral blood. The data are from a study of T cells in Graves' hyperthyroidism and ophthalmopathy. Findings and limits, study-wide: Most thyroid clonotypes that were expanded above 0.001 also turned up in blood.

This CDR3 has 15 amino acids. Germline assignment: CDR1 MDHEN and CDR2 SYDVKM. V lost 4 bases and J lost 4, with 14 bases in between. Amplified TCR beta CDR3 regions came from RNA transcripts. First-round RT-PCR with HTBI primers amplified the TCR CDR3 region. TCRdb analysed the multiplex PCR reads with MiXCR anew, one entry per CDR3 protein. The sample lists hundreds of thousands of distinct CDR3 sequences, roughly 24% occurring once. The rearrangement joins TRBV28 to TRBJ1-5; D is unclear. The receptor's source is a woman aged 25 to 39 with Graves' ophthalmopathy. Sequencing was performed on blood. CDR3 nucleotides: TGTGCCAGCAGTTCCGGCGGGATCGGTAATCAGCCCCAGCATTTT. It codes for CASSSGGIGNQPQHF.